These T cell receptor beta chains were read from a single sample in a study of T cell changes during pregnancy in multiple sclerosis. Data came from immunoSEQ multiplex PCR; TCRdb stores just in-frame clones and leaves some out. Counted here are 20,000 to 25,000 clones, roughly 87% occurring once; the ten biggest clones make up about 8%. Sequenced material: CD8+ T cells from peripheral blood mononuclear cells, taken after pregnancy. Source of these receptors: a female donor with multiple sclerosis, enrolled in a pregnancy study. The CDR3 runs from the conserved cysteine through the conserved F or W. The order of the fields is clone size, D gene, V gene, J gene, CDR3 protein, CDR3 DNA. A D gene is named only where the DNA matches it firmly. Some rows have no size entry. The others give once, few or many, or a class for an expanded clone.

-	TRBD1	TRBV29-1	TRBJ2-7	CSVGQGADVQYF	TGCAGCGTTGGGCAGGGGGCCGACGTGCAGTACTTC
-	-	TRBV30	TRBJ2-2	CAWSDGYYTGELFF	TGTGCCTGGAGTGACGGTTATTATACCGGGGAGCTGTTTTTT
-	TRBD1	TRBV7-9	TRBJ1-2	CASSKKPGQGDGYTF	TGTGCCAGCAGCAAGAAGCCTGGACAGGGGGATGGCTACACCTTC
-	TRBD1	TRBV19	TRBJ2-7	CASSSFPGQGYEQYF	TGTGCCAGTAGTTCCTTCCCGGGACAGGGGTACGAGCAGTACTTC
-	TRBD2	TRBV10-1	TRBJ2-1	CASSESWEGPGNEQFF	TGCGCCAGCAGTGAGTCGTGGGAGGGCCCAGGCAATGAGCAGTTCTTC
-	-	TRBV28	TRBJ1-3	CASSLLTERASGNTIYF	TGTGCCAGCAGTTTATTAACCGAGAGAGCCTCTGGAAACACCATATATTTT
-	TRBD2	TRBV7-6	TRBJ2-5	CASSSSDFFAGDQETQYF	TGTGCCAGCAGCTCTTCGGATTTTTTCGCGGGAGACCAAGAGACCCAGTACTTC
-	TRBD2	TRBV19	TRBJ2-1	CASTWAGGEQFF	TGTGCCAGTACTTGGGCGGGGGGTGAGCAGTTCTTC
-	-	TRBV2	TRBJ2-3	CASKLYAPYF	TGTGCCAGCAAACTATACGCACCGTATTTT
-	-	TRBV10-3	TRBJ2-3	CAISGGEDTQYF	TGTGCCATCAGTGGGGGGGAAGATACGCAGTATTTT
-	-	TRBV9	TRBJ2-5	CASSPRGGGGETQYF	TGTGCCAGCAGCCCCCGAGGTGGAGGCGGGGAGACCCAGTACTTC
-	TRBD2	TRBV5-1	TRBJ2-3	CASSLEGLAGGPGDTQYF	TGCGCCAGCAGCTTGGAGGGGCTAGCGGGAGGTCCAGGAGATACGCAGTATTTT
-	-	TRBV9	TRBJ2-5	CASSVGGSAQETQYF	TGTGCCAGCAGCGTAGGAGGTAGCGCCCAAGAGACCCAGTACTTC
-	TRBD1	TRBV10-1	TRBJ2-3	CASSETRGLTDTQYF	TGCGCCAGCAGTGAGACCAGGGGGCTGACAGATACGCAGTATTTT
-	-	TRBV1	TRBJ2-1	CTSSHTLGLAGGDNEQFF	TGCACCAGCAGCCACACCTTAGGACTAGCGGGAGGGGACAATGAGCAGTTCTTC
-	TRBD1	TRBV7-9	TRBJ1-1	CASSLPQGAADEAFF	TGTGCCAGCAGCTTGCCACAGGGGGCGGCTGATGAAGCTTTCTTT
-	TRBD2	TRBV4-1	TRBJ2-1	CASSQVAGDYNEQFF	TGCGCCAGCAGCCAAGTAGCGGGGGACTACAATGAGCAGTTCTTC
-	-	TRBV18	TRBJ1-4	CASSPWQGNEKLFF	TGTGCCAGCTCACCGTGGCAGGGGAATGAAAAACTGTTTTTT
-	-	TRBV7-9	TRBJ2-4	CASSPGVVTAKNIQYF	TGTGCCAGCAGCCCAGGGGTGGTCACTGCCAAAAACATTCAGTACTTC
-	TRBD2	TRBV7-9	TRBJ2-7	CASQGGLAYYEQYF	TGTGCCAGTCAGGGGGGACTAGCGTACTACGAGCAGTACTTC
once	TRBD1	TRBV6-5	TRBJ1-2	CASRLLTGANYGYTF	TGTGCCAGCAGGCTCTTGACAGGGGCTAACTATGGCTACACCTTC
-	-	TRBV10-1	TRBJ1-1	CASSEFPQATNTEAFF	TGCGCCAGCAGTGAGTTCCCTCAGGCAACGAACACTGAAGCTTTCTTT
-	-	TRBV5-5	TRBJ2-7	CASSLTGNPAYEQYF	TGTGCCAGCAGCTTGACGGGTAACCCAGCCTACGAGCAGTACTTC